This TCR beta chain was observed in a study of blood T cell repertoires in COVID-19. On the study more broadly: The study drew acute and convalescent COVID-19 samples from the United States, Italy and Spain. Sources were T cells, B-cell-depleted T cells, or PBMCs; the material itself was cDNA or gDNA.

The CDR3 length is 13 residues. J was trimmed by 6 bases and V by 7 bases; bases with no gene match: 6. CDR1 is ENHRY and CDR2 is SYGVKD in the germline V gene. Assay: immunoSEQ multiplex PCR; the TCRdb copy retains only in-frame clones and omits some. The profile shows about 140,000 clones, roughly four fifths of them singletons. The chain has TRBV10-3 and TRBJ2-3; 8 nucleotides match TRBD2. This TCR was sampled from a man of 80 years or more with acute or convalescent COVID-19. Sequencing input: peripheral blood. This chain's CDR3 is CAITTGLGDTQYF. DNA of the CDR3: TGTGCCATCACCACGGGACTAGGTGATACGCAGTATTTT.